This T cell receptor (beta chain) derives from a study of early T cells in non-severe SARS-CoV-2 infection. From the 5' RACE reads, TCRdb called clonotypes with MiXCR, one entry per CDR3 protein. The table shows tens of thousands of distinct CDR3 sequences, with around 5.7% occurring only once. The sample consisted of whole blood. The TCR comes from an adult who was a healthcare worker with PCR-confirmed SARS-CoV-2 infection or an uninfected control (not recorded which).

The CDR3 bases are TGCAGTGCTTCCTCCGGGACTAGCAGCGCAGATACGCAGTATTTT. Residues: CSASSGTSSADTQYF. The rearrangement links TRBV20-1 to TRBJ2-3, with 9 bases aligning to TRBD2. The CDR3 runs 15 residues. CDR1 is DFQATT, CDR2 SNEGSKA, per germline (reference sequence). J was trimmed by 4 bases and V by 5 bases; bases with no gene match: 10.